Presented here are 24 T cell receptor beta chains from one specimen sequenced in a study of T cell changes during pregnancy in multiple sclerosis. Here immunoSEQ multiplex PCR was the method, and the copy in TCRdb shows in-frame clones only, minus some. Altogether about 120,000 clones are present, about 93% being singletons, with the ten largest covering roughly 6%. Sequences were derived from peripheral blood, sampled before pregnancy. These receptors were obtained from a female donor with multiple sclerosis, enrolled in a pregnancy study.

The chain combines TRBV6-1 with TRBJ1-5; tentative D call: TRBD1 (5 bases). Germline V lookup: CDR1 MNHNS, CDR2 SASEGT. The V gene lost 6 bases and the J gene lost 4 bases, with 13 bases spanning the gap. CDR3 length equals 14 residues. The CDR3 DNA sequence: TGTGCCAGCAGCCCAGGGTTGAGTAATCAGCCCCAGCATTTT. Amino acid sequence: CASSPGLSNQPQHF.

V usage is TRBV9 and J usage is TRBJ1-1, with 7 bases fitting TRBD1. The CDR3 has 14 residues. V was clipped by 4 bases and J by 4 bases; unmatched bases: 7. The germline gives CDR1 SGDLS, CDR2 YYNGEE. For the CDR3, the DNA is TGTGCCAGCAGCACCTCACAGGGGAGCACTGAAGCTTTCTTT. Translation gives CASSTSQGSTEAFF.

V gene TRBV29-1 combines with J gene TRBJ2-3; TRBD1 matches 10 bases. This CDR3 has 12 amino acids. Trimming at V came to 7 bases and at J to 9 bases, leaving 7 bases not matched to a gene. Germline assignment: CDR1 SQVTM and CDR2 ANQGSEA. The CDR3 nucleotides read TGCAGCGCTGGGACAGGGGAAGGGACGCAGTATTTT. This sequence encodes CSAGTGEGTQYF.

The rearrangement joins TRBV29-1 to TRBJ2-3; 10 bases match TRBD2. The CDR3 has 15 residues. Trimming removed 7 bases from V and 3 bases from J; junction bases left unmatched: 10. Germline V gene lookup returns CDR1 SQVTM and CDR2 ANQGSEA. The CDR3 DNA reads as TGCAGCGGCACGCTGGGACTAGCGAAAACAGATACGCAGTATTTT. This translates into CSGTLGLAKTDTQYF.

The chain combines TRBV7-2 with TRBJ2-3; D possibly corresponds to TRBD2 (6 bases). The CDR3 is 14 residues long. The germline V gene encodes CDR1 SGHTA and CDR2 FQGNSA. Trimming stripped 3 bases from V and 3 bases from J, with 10 bases between. This CDR3 is CASSLRGPTDTQYF. DNA for the CDR3: TGTGCCAGCAGCTTGCGGGGCCCGACAGATACGCAGTATTTT.

J is TRBJ1-2 and V is TRBV25-1; D gene uncertain. V gave up 1 base and J gave up 6 bases, with 12 bases separating them. The CDR3 consists of 14 residues. Per the germline V gene, CDR1 is MGHDK and CDR2 is SYGVNS. CDR3 in amino acids: CASSESPLRDGYTF. CDR3 coding DNA: TGTGCCAGCAGTGAATCTCCGCTTCGGGATGGCTACACCTTC.

This chain joins TRBV28 and TRBJ2-7; maybe TRBD1 (5 bases). Germline V gene data show CDR1 as MDHEN and CDR2 as SYDVKM. The CDR3 is 15 residues long. With 6 bases removed from V and 0 bases from J, the gap between germline ends came to 15 bases. Written as DNA, the CDR3 is TGTGCCAGCAGGCCCTTACAGGCCCCCTCCTACGAGCAGTACTTC. Translated: CASRPLQAPSYEQYF.

The genes are TRBV7-9 and TRBJ1-1; TRBD1 aligns across 9 bases. Germline CDR1 and CDR2: SEHNR and FQNEAQ (reference sequence). The CDR3 is 13 residues long. V gave up 5 bases and J gave up 5 bases; unmatched junction bases: 3. The CDR3 sequence is CASSLDRGTEAFF. The CDR3, as DNA: TGTGCCAGCAGCCTCGACAGGGGGACTGAAGCTTTCTTT.

This clone is a singleton in its sample. The genes are TRBV6-5 and TRBJ1-4; D is possibly TRBD1 (6 bases). CDR1 and CDR2 from the germline V gene are MNHEY and SVGAGI. The V gene lost 8 bases and the J gene lost 3 bases, with 10 bases spanning the gap. There are 13 residues in the CDR3. The CDR3: CASRDNSNEKLFF. The DNA of the CDR3 is TGTGCCAGCCGGGACAACTCTAATGAAAAACTGTTTTTT.

This clone was seen only once. The rearrangement links TRBV9 to TRBJ2-6; D might be TRBD1 (6 bases). Deletions cut 4 bases from V and 0 bases from J, with 17 bases between. In germline, CDR1 is SGDLS, CDR2 YYNGEE. The CDR3 totals 18 residues. The CDR3 protein is CASSTRGQPSSGANVLTF. CDR3 sequence (DNA): TGTGCCAGCAGCACGAGAGGACAGCCATCCTCTGGGGCCAACGTCCTGACTTTC.

The rearrangement joins TRBV19 to TRBJ1-3, with a possible D match to TRBD1 (5 bases). Per the germline V gene, CDR1 is LNHDA and CDR2 is SQIVND (reference sequence). The CDR3 sequence is 16 residues long. V was trimmed by 9 bases and J by 5 bases, leaving 23 bases between them. The CDR3 DNA is TGTGCCAGCGCCACAGGCGTCTCGGGAGCTAGAAACACCATATATTTT. Translating it yields CASATGVSGARNTIYF.

V gene TRBV6-5 combines with J gene TRBJ2-5; no clear D. CDR3 length: 14 amino acids. V was trimmed by 7 bases and J by 4 bases, leaving 16 bases between them. Germline CDR1 and CDR2: MNHEY and SVGAGI. CDR3 bases: TGTGCCAGCAAGACATCAGCCAGCAGAGAGACCCAGTACTTC. As protein: CASKTSASRETQYF.

V and J are TRBV19 and TRBJ2-4, with 10 bases aligning to TRBD2. With V trimmed by 8 bases and J by 0 bases, 10 bases remained unmatched. This CDR3 is built from 17 residues. CDR1 LNHDA and CDR2 SQIVND come from the germline V gene (reference sequence). CDR3 sequence (DNA): TGTGCCAGTGGTCCTAGCGGGAGTGGGCTAGCCAAAAACATTCAGTACTTC. Translating it yields CASGPSGSGLAKNIQYF.

The V call is TRBV11-2, the J call TRBJ2-7, with 8 bases matching TRBD2. Germline V gives CDR1 SGHAT, CDR2 FQNNGV. The CDR3 totals 14 residues. After removal of 5 bases from V and 1 base from J, the junction contained 4 bases not matched to a gene. CDR3 region: CASSRLAGSYEQYF. The CDR3 DNA sequence: TGTGCCAGCAGCCGTCTAGCGGGTTCCTACGAGCAGTACTTC.

The chain joins TRBV5-1 to TRBJ1-2, with 8 bases aligning to TRBD1. Germline V gene lookup returns CDR1 SGHRS and CDR2 YFSETQ. J gave up 4 bases and V 4 bases, and 6 bases lay outside the gene matches. The length of the CDR3 is 14 residues. CDR3 protein: CASSSGTGSYGYTF. The CDR3 DNA is TGCGCCAGCAGCAGCGGGACAGGCTCCTATGGCTACACCTTC.

This chain uses TRBV5-4 with TRBJ1-1; TRBD1 might be the D (6 bases). CDR3 length equals 15 residues. CDR1 is SGHNT and CDR2 is YYREEE in the germline V gene (reference sequence). The V and J ends lost 3 bases and 1 base respectively, with 13 bases between them. The DNA of the CDR3 is TGTGCCAGCAGCTCACCCCAAGGGGGGAACACTGAAGCTTTCTTT. Protein: CASSSPQGGNTEAFF.

This chain joins TRBV7-7 and TRBJ2-3, with 8 bases identical to TRBD1. The CDR3 sequence is 15 residues long. The ends lost 0 bases at V and 1 base at J; junction bases unmatched: 0. Germline V CDR1 and CDR2: SSHAT, FNYEAQ (reference sequence). DNA for the CDR3: TGTGCCAGCAGCTTAGCGGGACAGGGCACAGATACGCAGTATTTT. This encodes CASSLAGQGTDTQYF.

V is TRBV9 and J is TRBJ2-2; 7 bases fit TRBD2. V lost 4 bases, J lost 0 bases, and 6 bases stayed unmatched. Germline lookup yields CDR1 SGDLS and CDR2 YYNGEE. The CDR3 consists of 16 residues. The CDR3 loop reads CASSFLTSSNTGELFF. CDR3 bases: TGTGCCAGCAGCTTCCTGACTAGCTCGAACACCGGGGAGCTGTTTTTT.

The rearrangement joins TRBV28 to TRBJ1-2, with TRBD1 as a possible D gene (6 bases). Trimming took 4 bases from V and 3 from J, leaving 9 bases between them. This CDR3 contains 13 residues. The germline V gene has CDR1 MDHEN and CDR2 SYDVKM. This CDR3 is CASSSTGYYGYTF. CDR3 coding DNA: TGTGCCAGCAGTTCCACAGGGTACTATGGCTACACCTTC.

This chain joins TRBV7-2 and TRBJ2-3, with TRBD2 identical over 8 bases. Germline CDR1 is SGHTA and CDR2 is FQGNSA. V gave up 5 bases and J gave up 2 bases; unmatched junction bases: 9. This CDR3 is built from 16 residues. The CDR3 spells CASSADQTSVTDTQYF. CDR3 DNA: TGTGCCAGCAGCGCCGATCAGACTAGCGTCACAGATACGCAGTATTTT.

The chain couples TRBV7-9 to TRBJ2-5; TRBD1 is a possible D gene (6 bases). CDR1 and CDR2 from the germline V gene are SEHNR and FQNEAQ (reference sequence). The CDR3 totals 15 residues. Trimming took off 4 bases at V and 4 bases at J, with 16 bases between the two ends. DNA of the CDR3: TGTGCCAGCAGCTCCAATCAGGGGTCGGTAGAGACCCAGTACTTC. Translated: CASSSNQGSVETQYF.

The chain uses TRBV28 and TRBJ2-7, with a weak D call TRBD2 (5 bases). This CDR3 has 14 amino acids. The V gene lost 3 bases and the J gene lost 3 bases, with 12 bases spanning the gap. CDR1 MDHEN and CDR2 SYDVKM come from the germline V gene. In nucleotides, the CDR3 is TGTGCCAGCAGTTTTGGCGGGTCCCTCTACGAGCAGTACTTC. Protein product: CASSFGGSLYEQYF.

The chain links TRBV19 to TRBJ2-1, with D possibly matching TRBD1 (5 bases). The germline CDR1 and CDR2 sequences are LNHDA and SQIVND (reference sequence). V dropped 4 bases and J dropped 7 bases, with 8 bases sitting between them. The CDR3 contains 12 residues. CDR3 nucleotides: TGTGCCAGTAGTACCAGGGAAAATGAGCAGTTCTTC. It is translated as CASSTRENEQFF.

The chain employs TRBV5-5 and TRBJ2-7; the D gene is possibly TRBD1 (5 bases). The CDR3 has 14 residues. Germline CDR1 is SGHKS and CDR2 is YYEKEE (reference sequence). Trimming pared 3 bases from V and 3 bases from J, leaving 13 bases between. CDR3 sequence: CASSWKQGYYEQYF. The CDR3 nucleotides are TGTGCCAGCAGCTGGAAGCAGGGTTACTACGAGCAGTACTTC. The complete variable domain, with remaining parts taken from reference TRBV5-5 and TRBJ2-7, reads DAGVTQSPTHLIKTRGQQVTLRCSPISGHKSVSWYQQVLGQGPQFIFQYYEKEERGRGNFPDRFSARQFPNYSSELNVNALLLGDSALYLCASSWKQGYYEQYFGPGTRLTVT.